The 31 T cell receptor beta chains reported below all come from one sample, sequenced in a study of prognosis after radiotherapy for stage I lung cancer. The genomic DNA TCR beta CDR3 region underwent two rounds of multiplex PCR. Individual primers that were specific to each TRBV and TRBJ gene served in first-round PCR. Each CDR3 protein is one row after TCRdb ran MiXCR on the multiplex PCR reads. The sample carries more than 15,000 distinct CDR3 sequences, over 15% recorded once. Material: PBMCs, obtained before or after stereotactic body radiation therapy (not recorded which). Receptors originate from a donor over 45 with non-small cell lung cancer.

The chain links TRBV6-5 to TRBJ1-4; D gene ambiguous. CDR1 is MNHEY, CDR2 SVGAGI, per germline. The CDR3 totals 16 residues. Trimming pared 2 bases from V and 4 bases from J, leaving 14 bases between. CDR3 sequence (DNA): TGTGCCAGCAGTTACAGGGTAGCAGGAAATAATGAAAAACTGTTTTTT. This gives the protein CASSYRVAGNNEKLFF.

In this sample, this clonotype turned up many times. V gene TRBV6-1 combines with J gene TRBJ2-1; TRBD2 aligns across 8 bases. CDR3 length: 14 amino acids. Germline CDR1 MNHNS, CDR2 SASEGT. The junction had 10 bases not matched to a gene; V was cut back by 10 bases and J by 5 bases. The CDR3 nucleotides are TGTGCCACCGGTCGGAGCGGGGGTGACAATGAGCAGTTCTTC. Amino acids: CATGRSGGDNEQFF.

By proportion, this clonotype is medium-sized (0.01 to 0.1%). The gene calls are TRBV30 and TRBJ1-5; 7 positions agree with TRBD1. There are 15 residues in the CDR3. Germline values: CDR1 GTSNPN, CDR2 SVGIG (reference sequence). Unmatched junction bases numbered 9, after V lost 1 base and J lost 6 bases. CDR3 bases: TGTGCCTGGAGTGGACCGATGACAGGGTTTCAGCCCCAGCATTTT. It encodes CAWSGPMTGFQPQHF.

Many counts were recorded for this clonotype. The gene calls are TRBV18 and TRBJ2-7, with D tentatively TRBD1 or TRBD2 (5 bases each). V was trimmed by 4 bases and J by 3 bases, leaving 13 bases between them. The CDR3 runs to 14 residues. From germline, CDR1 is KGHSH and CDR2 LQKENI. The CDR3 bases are TGTGCCAGCTCACTCCCGGGACGGAGCTACGAGCAGTACTTC. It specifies CASSLPGRSYEQYF. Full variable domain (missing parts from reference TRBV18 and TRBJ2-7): NAGVMQNPRHLVRRRGQEARLRCSPMKGHSHVYWYRQLPEEGLKFMVYLQKENIIDESGMPKERFSAEFPKEGPSILRIQQVVRGDSAAYFCASSLPGRSYEQYFGPGTRLTVT.

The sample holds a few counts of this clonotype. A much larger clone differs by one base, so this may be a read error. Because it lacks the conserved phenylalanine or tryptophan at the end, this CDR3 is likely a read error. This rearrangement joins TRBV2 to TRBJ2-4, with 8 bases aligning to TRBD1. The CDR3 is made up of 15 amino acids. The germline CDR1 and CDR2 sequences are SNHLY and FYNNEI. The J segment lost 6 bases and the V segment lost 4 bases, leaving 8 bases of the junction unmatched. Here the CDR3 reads CASSGRTGFRNIQYL. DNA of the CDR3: TGTGCCAGCAGTGGTCGGACAGGGTTTCGAAACATTCAGTACCTC.

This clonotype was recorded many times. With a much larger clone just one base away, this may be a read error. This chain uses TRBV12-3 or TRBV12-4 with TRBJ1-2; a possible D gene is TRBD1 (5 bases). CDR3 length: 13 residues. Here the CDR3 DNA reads TGTGCCAGCAAAGGGGCCGGAAACTGTGGCTACACCTTC. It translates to CASKGAGNCGYTF.

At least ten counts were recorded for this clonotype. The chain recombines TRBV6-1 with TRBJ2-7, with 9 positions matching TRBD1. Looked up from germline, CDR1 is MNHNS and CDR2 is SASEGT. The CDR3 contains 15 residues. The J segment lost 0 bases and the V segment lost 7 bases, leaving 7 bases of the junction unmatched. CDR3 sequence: CASTGTGISSYEQYV. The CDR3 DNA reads TGTGCCAGCACGGGGACAGGGATCAGCTCCTACGAGCAGTACGTC.

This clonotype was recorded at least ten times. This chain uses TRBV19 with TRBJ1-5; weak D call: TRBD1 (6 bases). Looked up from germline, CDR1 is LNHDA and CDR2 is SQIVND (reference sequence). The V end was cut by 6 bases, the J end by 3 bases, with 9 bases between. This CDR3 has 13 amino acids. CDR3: CASSDRYNQPQHF. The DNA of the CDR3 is TGTGCCAGTAGCGACAGGTACAATCAGCCCCAGCATTTT.

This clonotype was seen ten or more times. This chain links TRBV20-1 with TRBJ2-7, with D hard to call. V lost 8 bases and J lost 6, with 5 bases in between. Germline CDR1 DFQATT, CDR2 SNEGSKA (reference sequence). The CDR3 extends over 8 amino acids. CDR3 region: CSPPEQYV. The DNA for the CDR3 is TGCAGTCCCCCCGAGCAGTACGTC.

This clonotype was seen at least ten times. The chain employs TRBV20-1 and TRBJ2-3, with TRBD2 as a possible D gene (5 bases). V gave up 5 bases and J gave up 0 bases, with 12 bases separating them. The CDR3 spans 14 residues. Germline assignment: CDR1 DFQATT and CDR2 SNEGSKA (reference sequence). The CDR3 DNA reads TGCAGTGCTGCCTTCGGGGAGAGCACAGATACGCAGTATTTT. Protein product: CSAAFGESTDTQYF.

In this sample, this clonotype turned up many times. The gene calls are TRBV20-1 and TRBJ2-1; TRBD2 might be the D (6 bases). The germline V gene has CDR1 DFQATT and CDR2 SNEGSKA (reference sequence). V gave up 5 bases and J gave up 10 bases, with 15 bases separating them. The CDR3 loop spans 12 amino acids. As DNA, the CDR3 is TGCAGTGCTGCTCCTACTAGCTGGGAGCAGTTCTTC. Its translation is CSAAPTSWEQFF.

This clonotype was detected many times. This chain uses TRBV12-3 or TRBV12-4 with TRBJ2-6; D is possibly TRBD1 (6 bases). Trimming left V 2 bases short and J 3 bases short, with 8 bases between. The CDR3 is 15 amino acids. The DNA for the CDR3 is TGTGCCAGCAGTTTAAGGGGGATTGGGGCCAACGTCCTGACTTTC. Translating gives CASSLRGIGANVLTF.

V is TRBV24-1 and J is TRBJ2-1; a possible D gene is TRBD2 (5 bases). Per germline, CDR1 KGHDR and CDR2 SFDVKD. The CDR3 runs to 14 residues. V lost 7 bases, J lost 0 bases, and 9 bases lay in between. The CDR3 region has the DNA TGTGCCACCAGCGGGGTCAGCTCCTACAATGAGCAGTTCTTC. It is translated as CATSGVSSYNEQFF.

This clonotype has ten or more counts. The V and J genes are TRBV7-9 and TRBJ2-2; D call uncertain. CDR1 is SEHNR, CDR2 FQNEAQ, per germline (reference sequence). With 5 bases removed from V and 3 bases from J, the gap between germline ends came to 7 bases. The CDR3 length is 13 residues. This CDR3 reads CASSQMHTGELFF. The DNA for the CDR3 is TGTGCCAGCAGCCAAATGCACACCGGGGAGCTGTTTTTT.

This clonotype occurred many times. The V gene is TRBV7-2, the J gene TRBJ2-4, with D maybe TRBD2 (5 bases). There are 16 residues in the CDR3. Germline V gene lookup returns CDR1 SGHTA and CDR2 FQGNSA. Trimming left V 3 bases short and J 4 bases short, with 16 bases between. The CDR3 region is CASSLEDWYPKNIQYF. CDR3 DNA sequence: TGTGCCAGCAGCTTGGAGGACTGGTACCCTAAAAACATTCAGTACTTC.

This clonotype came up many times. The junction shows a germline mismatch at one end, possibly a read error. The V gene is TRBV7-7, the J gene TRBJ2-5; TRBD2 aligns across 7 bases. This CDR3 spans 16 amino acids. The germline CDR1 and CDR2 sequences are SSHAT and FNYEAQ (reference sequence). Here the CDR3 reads CASSLSSLGGGETQYF. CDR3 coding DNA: TGTGCTAGCAGCTTAAGTAGTTTAGGCGGGGGAGAGACCCAGTACTTC.

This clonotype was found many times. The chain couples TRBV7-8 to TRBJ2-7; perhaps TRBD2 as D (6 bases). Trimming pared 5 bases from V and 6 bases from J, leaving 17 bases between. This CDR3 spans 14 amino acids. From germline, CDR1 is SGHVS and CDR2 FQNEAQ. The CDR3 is CASSRPPGAGEQYF. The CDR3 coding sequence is TGTGCCAGCAGCCGTCCTCCCGGAGCGGGCGAGCAGTACTTC.

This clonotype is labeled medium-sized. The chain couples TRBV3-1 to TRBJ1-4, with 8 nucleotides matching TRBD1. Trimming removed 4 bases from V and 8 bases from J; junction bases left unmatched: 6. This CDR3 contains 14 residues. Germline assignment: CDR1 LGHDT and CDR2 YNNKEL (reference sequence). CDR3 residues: CASSRGQGREKLFF. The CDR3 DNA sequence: TGTGCCAGCAGCCGAGGACAGGGTAGAGAAAAACTGTTTTTT.

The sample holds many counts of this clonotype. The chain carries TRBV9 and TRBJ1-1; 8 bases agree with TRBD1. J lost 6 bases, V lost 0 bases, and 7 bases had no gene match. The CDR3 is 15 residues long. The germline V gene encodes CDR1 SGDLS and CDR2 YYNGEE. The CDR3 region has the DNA TGTGCCAGCAGCGTAGAGGACAGGGCCATTCCTGAAGCTTTCTTT. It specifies CASSVEDRAIPEAFF.

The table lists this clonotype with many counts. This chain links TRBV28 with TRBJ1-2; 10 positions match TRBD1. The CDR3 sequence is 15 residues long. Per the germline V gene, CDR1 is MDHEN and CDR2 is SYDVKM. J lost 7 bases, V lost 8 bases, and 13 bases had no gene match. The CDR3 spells CASDRRGQGGSGYTF. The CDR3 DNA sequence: TGTGCCAGCGACCGCCGCGGACAGGGGGGTAGTGGCTACACCTTC.

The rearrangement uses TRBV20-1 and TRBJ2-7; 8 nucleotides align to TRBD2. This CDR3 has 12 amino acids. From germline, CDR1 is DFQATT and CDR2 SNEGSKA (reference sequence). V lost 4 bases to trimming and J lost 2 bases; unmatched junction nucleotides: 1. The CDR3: CSANGRAYEQYF. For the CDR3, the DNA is TGCAGTGCTAACGGGAGGGCCTACGAGCAGTACTTC.

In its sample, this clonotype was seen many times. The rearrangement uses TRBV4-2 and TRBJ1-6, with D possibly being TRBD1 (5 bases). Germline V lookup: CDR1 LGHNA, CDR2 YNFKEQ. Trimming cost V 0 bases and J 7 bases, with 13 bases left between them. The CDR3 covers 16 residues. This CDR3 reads CASSQEWQGANSPLHF. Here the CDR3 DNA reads TGTGCCAGCAGCCAAGAGTGGCAGGGTGCGAATTCACCCCTCCACTTT.

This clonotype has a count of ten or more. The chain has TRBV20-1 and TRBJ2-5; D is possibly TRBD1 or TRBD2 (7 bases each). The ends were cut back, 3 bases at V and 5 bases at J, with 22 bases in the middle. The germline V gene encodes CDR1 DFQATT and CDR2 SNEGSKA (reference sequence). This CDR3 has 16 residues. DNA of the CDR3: TGCAGTGCTAGTCCCCTAGTGGGAGGGGGCAGGGAGACCCAGTACTTC. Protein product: CSASPLVGGGRETQYF.

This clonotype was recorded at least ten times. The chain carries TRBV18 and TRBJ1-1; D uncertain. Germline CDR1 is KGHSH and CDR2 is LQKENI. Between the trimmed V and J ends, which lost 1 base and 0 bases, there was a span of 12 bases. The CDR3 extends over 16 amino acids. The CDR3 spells CASSPRSSAMNTEAFF. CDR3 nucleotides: TGTGCCAGCTCACCACGATCCAGCGCAATGAACACTGAAGCTTTCTTT.

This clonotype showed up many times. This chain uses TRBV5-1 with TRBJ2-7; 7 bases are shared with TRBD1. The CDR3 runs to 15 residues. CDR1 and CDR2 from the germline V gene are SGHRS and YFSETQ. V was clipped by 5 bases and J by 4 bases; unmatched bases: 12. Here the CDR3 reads CASRLAPGQTYEQYV. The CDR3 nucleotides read TGCGCCAGCAGACTGGCCCCGGGACAGACATACGAGCAGTACGTC.

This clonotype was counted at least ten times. The CDR3 DNA sequence: TGTGCCAGCAGTTCGCCTTCAAAGGGGGTGAACACTGAAGCTTTCTTT. Protein sequence: CASSSPSKGVNTEAFF. V gene TRBV6-5 combines with J gene TRBJ1-1; TRBD1 is a possible D gene (6 bases). There are 16 residues in the CDR3. Trimming removed 4 bases at V and 0 bases at J, with 15 bases between. Germline assignment: CDR1 MNHEY and CDR2 SVGAGI.

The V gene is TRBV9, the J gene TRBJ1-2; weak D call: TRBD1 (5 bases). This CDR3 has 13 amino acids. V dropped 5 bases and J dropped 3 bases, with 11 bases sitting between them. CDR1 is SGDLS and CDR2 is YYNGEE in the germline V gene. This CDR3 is CASSPGQHYGYTF. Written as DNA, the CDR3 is TGTGCCAGCAGTCCGGGGCAGCACTATGGCTACACCTTC.

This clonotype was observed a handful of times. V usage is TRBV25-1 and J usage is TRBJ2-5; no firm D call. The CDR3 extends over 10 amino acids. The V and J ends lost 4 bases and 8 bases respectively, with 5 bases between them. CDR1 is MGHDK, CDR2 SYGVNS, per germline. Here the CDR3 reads CASSAPTQYF. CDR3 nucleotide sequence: TGTGCCAGCAGTGCCCCCACCCAGTACTTC.

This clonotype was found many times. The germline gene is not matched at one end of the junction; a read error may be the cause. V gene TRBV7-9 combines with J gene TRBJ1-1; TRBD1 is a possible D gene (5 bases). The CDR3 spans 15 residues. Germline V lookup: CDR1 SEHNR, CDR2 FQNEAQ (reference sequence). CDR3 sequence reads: CAGSLVGGVAGEAFF. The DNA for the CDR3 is TGTGCCGGCAGCTTAGTCGGGGGAGTCGCGGGTGAAGCTTTCTTT.

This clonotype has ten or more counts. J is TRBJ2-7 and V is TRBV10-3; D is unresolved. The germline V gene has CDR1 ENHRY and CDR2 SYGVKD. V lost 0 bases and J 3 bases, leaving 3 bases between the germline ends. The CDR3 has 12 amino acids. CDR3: CAISESNYEQYF. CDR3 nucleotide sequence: TGTGCCATCAGTGAGTCAAACTACGAGCAGTACTTC.

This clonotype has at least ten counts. Written as DNA, the CDR3 is TGTGCCAGCTCACCGGCCCCGGGACAGGGACACTCGACGAAGCTCTACGAGCAGTACTTC. Translated, it gives CASSPAPGQGHSTKLYEQYF. The chain employs TRBV18 and TRBJ2-7, with 9 bases matching TRBD1. This CDR3 comprises 20 residues. Trimming at V came to 3 bases and at J to 3 bases, leaving 21 bases not matched to a gene. Germline CDR1 is KGHSH and CDR2 is LQKENI.